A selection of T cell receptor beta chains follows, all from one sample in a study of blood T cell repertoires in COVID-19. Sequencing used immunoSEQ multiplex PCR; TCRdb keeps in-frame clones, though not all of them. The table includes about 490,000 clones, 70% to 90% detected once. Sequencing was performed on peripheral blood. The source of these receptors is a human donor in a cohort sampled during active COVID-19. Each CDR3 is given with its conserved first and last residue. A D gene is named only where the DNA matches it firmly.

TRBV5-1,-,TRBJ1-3,TGCGCCAGCAGCTTGACAGCCTTCTCTGGAAACACCATATATTTT,CASSLTAFSGNTIYF
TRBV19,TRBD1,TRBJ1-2,TGTGCCAGTAGAGTCGCGACAGGGGGCTACTATGGCTACACCTTC,CASRVATGGYYGYTF
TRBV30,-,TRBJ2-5,TGTGCCTGGAGTGTAAGGGGTTCGCTGGAGACCCAGTACTTC,CAWSVRGSLETQYF
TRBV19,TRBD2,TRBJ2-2,TGTGCCAGTAGTCCGAGCCGCCTAGCGGGAGGAACCGGGGAGCTGTTTTTT,CASSPSRLAGGTGELFF
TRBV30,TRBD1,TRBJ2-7,TGTGCCTGGAAACAGGGGGCGAACGAGCAGTACTTC,CAWKQGANEQYF
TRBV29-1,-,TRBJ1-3,TGCAGCGCCCAGAAGGGGGTCTCTGGAAACACCATATATTTT,CSAQKGVSGNTIYF
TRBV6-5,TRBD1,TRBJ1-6,TGTGCCAGCAGTTACTCGTGGCAGGGGGATTCACCCCTCCACTTT,CASSYSWQGDSPLHF
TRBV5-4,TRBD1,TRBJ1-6,TGTGCCAGCAGCCCCGGACAGGGGAATAATTCACCCCTCCACTTT,CASSPGQGNNSPLHF
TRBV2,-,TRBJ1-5,TGTGCCAGCAGTGAGAGGTGGCTCAATCAGCCCCAGCATTTT,CASSERWLNQPQHF
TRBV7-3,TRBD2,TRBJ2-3,TGTGCCAGCAGCCCCATTGGGGGAGCGGGAGGAACAGATACGCAGTATTTT,CASSPIGGAGGTDTQYF
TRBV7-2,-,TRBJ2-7,TGTGCCAGCAGCTCCGAGACTGGAAACTCCTACGAGCAGTACTTC,CASSSETGNSYEQYF